One sample yielded the 4 T cell receptor beta chains listed below, sequenced in a study of early T cells in non-severe SARS-CoV-2 infection. MiXCR, applied by TCRdb to the 5' RACE reads, yields one record per CDR3 protein. This table has roughly 50,000 distinct CDR3 sequences, roughly 7.7% appearing once. Sequencing input: whole blood. The receptors were sampled from an adult who was a healthcare worker with PCR-confirmed SARS-CoV-2 infection or an uninfected control (not recorded which).

This clonotype was detected only a few times. V and J are TRBV5-4 and TRBJ2-1; TRBD2 matches at 8 bases. The CDR3 is made up of 16 amino acids. Per the germline V gene, CDR1 is SGHNT and CDR2 is YYREEE (reference sequence). Trimming took 0 bases from V and 0 from J; bases not matched to a gene: 2. CDR3 nucleotides: TGTGCCAGCAGCTTGGGGACTAGCAACTCCTACAATGAGCAGTTCTTC. Protein: CASSLGTSNSYNEQFF.

This sequence joins TRBV20-1 and TRBJ1-1; D unclear. This CDR3 contains 11 residues. Germline assignment: CDR1 DFQATT and CDR2 SNEGSKA (reference sequence). Between the trimmed V and J ends, which lost 6 bases and 5 bases, there was a span of 10 bases. CDR3 in DNA: TGCAGTGCCTGGGAAAGGACTGAAGCTTTCTTT. Amino acid sequence: CSAWERTEAFF.

The chain recombines TRBV7-2 with TRBJ1-5; the D is unclear. CDR3 length equals 15 residues. Germline V lookup: CDR1 SGHTA, CDR2 FQGNSA. Deletions cut 1 base from V and 2 bases from J, with 9 bases between. The CDR3 spells CASSLGRGGNQPQHF. The CDR3 DNA follows: TGTGCCAGCAGCTTAGGTCGGGGTGGCAATCAGCCCCAGCATTTT.

This clonotype has only a few counts. The chain recombines TRBV2 with TRBJ2-4, with D perhaps matching TRBD1 (5 bases). This CDR3 region has 15 residues. V shed 1 base and J shed 0 bases, with 7 bases lying between them. The germline gives CDR1 SNHLY, CDR2 FYNNEI. The CDR3 DNA is TGTGCCAGCAGTGAAGGGACATTAGCCAAAAACATTCAGTACTTC. It translates to CASSEGTLAKNIQYF.